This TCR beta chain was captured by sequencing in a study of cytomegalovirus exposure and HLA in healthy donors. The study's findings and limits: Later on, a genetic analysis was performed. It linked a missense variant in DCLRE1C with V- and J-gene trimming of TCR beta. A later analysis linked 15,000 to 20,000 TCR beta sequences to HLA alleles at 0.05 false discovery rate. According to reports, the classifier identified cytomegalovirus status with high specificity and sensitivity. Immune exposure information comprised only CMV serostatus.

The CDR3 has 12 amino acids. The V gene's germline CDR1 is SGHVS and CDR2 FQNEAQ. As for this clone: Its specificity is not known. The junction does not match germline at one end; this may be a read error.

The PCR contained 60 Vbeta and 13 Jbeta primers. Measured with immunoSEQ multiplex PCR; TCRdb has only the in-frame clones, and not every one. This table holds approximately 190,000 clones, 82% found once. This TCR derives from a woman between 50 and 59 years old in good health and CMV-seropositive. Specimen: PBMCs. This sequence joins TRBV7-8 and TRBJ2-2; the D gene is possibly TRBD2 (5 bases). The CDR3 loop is CASSLLPGELFF. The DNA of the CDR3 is TGTGCCAGCAGCTTATTACCCGGGGAGCTATTTTTT.